The 7 T cell receptor beta chains given below trace back to one sample, sequenced in a study of blood T cells in healthy people across ages (dated by TCRdb to between 2014 and 2017). Library preparation was by 5' RACE. Sequenced using an Illumina HiSeq 2500. The second PCR ran for about 6 to 11 cycles and used a J-beta primer mix along with a sample-barcoded 5' primer. TCRdb reprocessed the public reads (quality trimming at Q25 with fastp, clone calling with MiXCR) and kept in-frame beta chains. A single entry per CDR3 protein holds the most common genes and DNA from its merged rows. Recorded for this sample are around 800,000 distinct CDR3 sequences; 53% of them occurred a single time. The ten largest clones capture around 41% of the sample. The sequenced sample consisted of blood. The receptors were gathered from a man older than 75 in good health.

V and J are TRBV11-2 and TRBJ2-5, with 8 nucleotides matching TRBD1. This CDR3 contains 15 residues. J lost 2 bases, V lost 5 bases, and 7 bases had no gene match. Germline V gives CDR1 SGHAT, CDR2 FQNNGV. The chain's CDR3 is CASSPQDREQETQYF. The CDR3 nucleotides read TGTGCCAGCAGCCCTCAGGACAGGGAACAAGAGACCCAGTACTTC.

This clonotype occurred a few times. V usage is TRBV12-3 or TRBV12-4 and J usage is TRBJ2-7, with a possible D match to TRBD2 (7 bases). The CDR3 loop spans 16 amino acids. V lost 6 bases, J lost 2 bases, and 20 bases lay in between. In nucleotides, the CDR3 is TGTGCCAGCAGGCGAAAGGGGGGGACCACCACCTACGAGCAGTACTTC. It translates to CASRRKGGTTTYEQYF.

The chain has TRBV7-9 and TRBJ1-5; D might be TRBD1 (5 bases). CDR1 is SEHNR and CDR2 is FQNEAQ in the germline V gene (reference sequence). The CDR3 runs to 14 residues. V gave up 5 bases and J gave up 8 bases, with 16 bases separating them. CDR3 protein: CASSLDSPLEPQHF. The CDR3 DNA reads TGTGCCAGCAGCCTAGACAGTCCGTTAGAGCCCCAGCATTTT.

This chain uses TRBV5-1 with TRBJ2-7, with D unresolved. V was cut by 6 bases and J by 2 bases, with 12 bases left in between. CDR3 size: 13 residues. Germline CDR1 SGHRS, CDR2 YFSETQ. The CDR3 sequence is CASTQRYPYEQYF. CDR3 nucleotides: TGCGCCAGCACCCAGAGGTACCCCTACGAGCAGTACTTC. Full variable domain (rest looked up from reference TRBV5-1 and TRBJ2-7): KAGVTQTPRYLIKTRGQQVTLSCSPISGHRSVSWYQQTPGQGLQFLFEYFSETQRNKGNFPGRFSGRQFSNSRSEMNVSTLELGDSALYLCASTQRYPYEQYFGPGTRLTVT.

The chain recombines TRBV21-1 with TRBJ2-5; the D call in the table, TRBD1, was not verified against the DNA. TRBV21-1 corresponds to a pseudogene. The CDR3 sequence is 15 residues long. The CDR3 region has the DNA TGTGCCAGCAGCAAAGCCGTGGGGGGCCGGGAGACCCAGTACTTC. Amino acid sequence: CASSKAVGGRETQYF.

The rearrangement links TRBV20-1 to TRBJ2-7; D tentatively reads TRBD1 or TRBD2 (5 bases each). The V and J ends lost 2 bases and 3 bases respectively, with 8 bases between them. The CDR3 spans 12 residues. Per the germline V gene, CDR1 is DFQATT and CDR2 is SNEGSKA (reference sequence). CDR3 amino acids: CSARQGVYEQYF. In DNA, the CDR3 is TGCAGTGCTAGACAGGGAGTCTACGAGCAGTACTTC.

A few counts support this clonotype. J is TRBJ2-7 and V is TRBV29-1; TRBD2 agrees at 8 bases. Germline V gene lookup returns CDR1 SQVTM and CDR2 ANQGSEA. This CDR3 region has 13 residues. V gave up 7 bases and J gave up 5 bases; unmatched junction bases: 10. CDR3 DNA sequence: TGCAGCGCACGGGAGGGTAGCGTCAACGAGCAGTACTTC. It specifies CSAREGSVNEQYF.